This entry lists 9 T cell receptor beta chains sequenced from one sample in a study of blood T cells in healthy people across ages. Sample-barcoded 5' priming and a J-beta primer mix drove a second PCR of roughly 7 to 11 cycles. TCRdb re-called the 5' RACE reads through MiXCR, storing one row per CDR3 protein. The repertoire holds about 1 million distinct CDR3 sequences, with more than 40% as singletons. Sequenced input: blood. These TCRs come from a woman between 55 and 75 years old in good health.

The sample holds a few counts of this clonotype. The V gene is TRBV5-1, the J gene TRBJ2-6; D assignment may be TRBD1 or TRBD2 (5 bases each). Looked up from germline, CDR1 is SGHRS and CDR2 is YFSETQ. This CDR3 is built from 16 residues. Trimming took 0 bases from V and 2 from J, leaving 9 bases between them. The DNA for the CDR3 is TGCGCCAGCAGCTTGGCCGGGACGACTGGGGCCAACGTCCTGACTTTC. As protein: CASSLAGTTGANVLTF.

This clonotype was picked up a small number of times. This CDR3 reads CASSLHGATRDEQYF. CDR3 sequence (DNA): TGCGCCAGCTCATTGCACGGGGCAACCAGGGACGAGCAGTACTTC. This chain links TRBV5-1 with TRBJ2-7, with D perhaps TRBD1 or TRBD2 (5 bases each). The ends were cut back, 7 bases at V and 5 bases at J, with 22 bases in the middle. The CDR3 is made up of 15 amino acids. CDR1 and CDR2 from the germline V gene are SGHRS and YFSETQ.

This clonotype was counted between two and nine times. This chain connects TRBV6-5 to TRBJ2-1; 8 bases map to TRBD2. With V trimmed by 8 bases and J by 2 bases, 11 bases remained unmatched. CDR1 is MNHEY and CDR2 is SVGAGI in the germline V gene. CDR3 size: 16 residues. CDR3 bases: TGTGCCAGCCGCAAGGCAGACGGGAGGGCCTACAATGAGCAGTTCTTC. Translated: CASRKADGRAYNEQFF.

The chain's CDR3 is CASSFAVARGSNQPQHF. The CDR3 bases are TGTGCCAGCAGCTTCGCTGTGGCCAGAGGGAGCAATCAGCCCCAGCATTTT. This chain links TRBV7-8 with TRBJ1-5, with D uncertain. The V and J ends lost 3 bases and 1 base respectively, with 16 bases between them. CDR3 length: 17 residues. The germline gives CDR1 SGHVS, CDR2 FQNEAQ.

DNA for the CDR3: TGTGCCACCAGCAGAGGCGGCGGGGGTCCTTACGAGCAGTACTTC. It translates to CATSRGGGGPYEQYF. The V gene is TRBV15, the J gene TRBJ2-7, with TRBD2 identical over 7 bases. CDR3 length: 15 residues. Trimming at V came to 1 base and at J to 4 bases, leaving 7 bases not matched to a gene. Germline CDR1 and CDR2: LNHNV and YYDKDF (reference sequence).

There are a few counts of this clonotype. The genes are TRBV27 and TRBJ1-2; D is uncertain. Between the trimmed V and J ends, which lost 3 bases and 8 bases, there was a span of 19 bases. This CDR3 spans 15 amino acids. The germline V gene encodes CDR1 MNHEY and CDR2 SMNVEV (reference sequence). The chain's CDR3 is CASSFLSGSRSGYTF. As DNA, the CDR3 is TGTGCCAGCAGTTTCCTCTCTGGCTCGAGATCGGGCTACACCTTC.

This sequence joins TRBV12-3 or TRBV12-4 and TRBJ2-2; D call uncertain. The CDR3 runs 11 residues. V was shortened by 5 bases and J by 9 bases, with 7 bases between the two germline ends. The CDR3 region is CASSPGWELFF. DNA for the CDR3: TGTGCCAGCAGTCCGGGCTGGGAGCTGTTTTTT.

The rearrangement joins TRBV3-1 to TRBJ1-2; TRBD1 is a possible D gene (5 bases). The CDR3 has 14 amino acids. Germline CDR1 and CDR2: LGHDT and YNNKEL (reference sequence). The V and J ends lost 4 bases and 5 bases respectively, with 14 bases between them. CDR3: CASSRAWGEYGYTF. DNA of the CDR3: TGTGCCAGCAGCCGAGCGTGGGGGGAATATGGCTACACCTTC.

This clonotype has only a few counts. This sequence joins TRBV29-1 and TRBJ1-1, with D possibly TRBD1 on 5 matching bases. Germline CDR1 SQVTM, CDR2 ANQGSEA. CDR3 length: 13 residues. The ends were cut back, 4 bases at V and 0 bases at J, with 9 bases in the middle. The CDR3 nucleotides read TGCAGCGTTGCGGGACGGCTGAACACTGAAGCTTTCTTT. The encoded protein is CSVAGRLNTEAFF.